The present TCR beta chain was sequenced within a study of blood T cells in healthy people across ages. CDR1 is SGHRS and CDR2 is YFSETQ in the germline V gene. CDR3 length: 14 amino acids. The V gene lost 0 bases and the J gene lost 5 bases, with 12 bases spanning the gap. A second PCR of roughly 7 to 11 cycles used a sample-barcoded 5' primer and a J-beta primer mix. Carrying 12 random nucleotides, a template-switch adaptor labeled each individual cDNA molecule. TCRdb re-analysed the 5' RACE reads in MiXCR, keeping a single row per CDR3 protein. The table shows around 1,800,000 distinct CDR3 sequences, with roughly two fifths occurring only once. Regarding the study as a whole: The diversity estimates, figures obtained from one million T cells, were considered underestimates.

Each of the donors had around 9 milliliters of peripheral blood drawn into EDTA-treated Vacutainer tubes. Extractions gave at least 5 micrograms of total RNA per sample. Only a few counts were recorded for this clonotype. Its antigen is unidentified. This TCR was recovered from a human donor in good health. The sequencing input was blood. The chain joins TRBV5-1 to TRBJ2-7, with D perhaps TRBD1 (6 bases). CDR3 residues: CASSLDREDNEQYF. Written as DNA, the CDR3 is TGCGCCAGCAGCTTGGACAGGGAAGATAACGAGCAGTACTTC.